Below are 21 T cell receptor beta chains sequenced from a single sample in a study of CD8 T cells in Susac syndrome. RNA amounts of about 0.5 to 1 ug underwent reverse transcription with random hexamers. TCRdb ran MiXCR on the immunoSEQ multiplex PCR reads and lists one entry per CDR3 protein. The table includes about 71,000 distinct CDR3 sequences, roughly 93% detected once. The specimen sequenced was CD4+ T cells from PBMCs. Source of these receptors: a human donor with Susac syndrome.

This chain joins TRBV4-3 and TRBJ2-2; D is unresolved. The CDR3 totals 13 residues. The germline V gene encodes CDR1 LGHNA and CDR2 YSLEER. V lost 3 bases and J 4 bases, leaving 6 bases between the germline ends. Written as DNA, the CDR3 is TGCGCCAGCAGCCACTTAGCCACCGGGGAGCTGTTTTTT. Amino acid sequence: CASSHLATGELFF.

The count of this clonotype is one. The J gene is TRBJ2-7, the V gene TRBV6-1, with a possible D match to TRBD2 (6 bases). The CDR3 is 13 amino acids. The V end was cut by 1 base, the J end by 4 bases, with 8 bases between. Germline CDR1 reads MNHNS; CDR2 reads SASEGT. CDR3 residues: CASSEVGGYEQYF. The CDR3 DNA reads TGTGCCAGCAGTGAAGTGGGGGGATACGAGCAGTACTTC.

V usage is TRBV5-1 and J usage is TRBJ2-5; no clear D. CDR3 size: 15 residues. Germline CDR1 is SGHRS and CDR2 is YFSETQ. V lost 1 base to trimming and J lost 2 bases, with 12 bases between them. CDR3 residues: CASSLSGQEQETQYF. The CDR3 nucleotides are TGCGCCAGCAGCTTGTCTGGTCAGGAACAAGAGACCCAGTACTTC.

This clonotype showed up just a few times. The gene calls are TRBV6-5 and TRBJ1-1, with D possibly TRBD1 on 5 matching bases. Trimming left V 6 bases short and J 0 bases short, with 8 bases between. Germline V lookup: CDR1 MNHEY, CDR2 SVGAGI. This CDR3 is 13 amino acids long. CDR3 in amino acids: CASSGTVNTEAFF. The CDR3 nucleotides read TGTGCCAGCAGCGGGACGGTGAACACTGAAGCTTTCTTT.

This clonotype was found once. V gene TRBV29-1 combines with J gene TRBJ2-1, with a tentative D call TRBD1 (7 bases). Germline V gives CDR1 SQVTM, CDR2 ANQGSEA. The CDR3 runs to 12 residues. Trimming shortened V by 4 bases and J by 15 bases, and 19 bases separated the two germline ends. CDR3 in DNA: TGCAGCGTTGGACAGGGAGGTACCAAGGGGTTCTTC. This encodes CSVGQGGTKGFF.

The chain links TRBV6-5 to TRBJ1-2; D is unclear. The CDR3 totals 13 residues. V lost 5 bases and J 1 base, leaving 8 bases between the germline ends. Germline V gives CDR1 MNHEY, CDR2 SVGAGI. The CDR3: CASSPAFNYGYTF. The CDR3 DNA sequence: TGTGCCAGCAGTCCGGCCTTTAACTATGGCTACACCTTC.

The chain has TRBV28 and TRBJ2-7; possible D gene TRBD1, 5 bases. Germline CDR1 is MDHEN and CDR2 is SYDVKM. The CDR3 runs to 14 residues. V was shortened by 0 bases and J by 2 bases, with 8 bases between the two germline ends. DNA for the CDR3: TGTGCCAGCAGTTTATGGCAGGGCCCCTACGAGCAGTACTTC. It yields the protein CASSLWQGPYEQYF.

The chain employs TRBV10-3 and TRBJ1-4; 8 bases align to TRBD1. Germline lookup yields CDR1 ENHRY and CDR2 SYGVKD. The CDR3 spans 15 residues. Trimming at V came to 1 base and at J to 3 bases, leaving 1 base not matched to a gene. The chain's CDR3 is CAISELDRANEKLFF. The CDR3 region has the DNA TGTGCCATCAGTGAGTTGGACAGGGCTAATGAAAAACTGTTTTTT.

The chain has TRBV5-1 and TRBJ2-3; possibly TRBD2 for D (5 bases). There are 13 residues in the CDR3. Deletions cut 5 bases from V and 2 bases from J, with 9 bases between. Looked up from germline, CDR1 is SGHRS and CDR2 is YFSETQ. This chain's CDR3 is CASRLAVTDTQYF. Written as DNA, the CDR3 is TGCGCCAGCAGGCTAGCAGTCACAGATACGCAGTATTTT.

CDR3 region: CASSYFPGAGNTIYF. The CDR3 nucleotides read TGTGCCAGCAGTTACTTCCCAGGGGCTGGAAACACCATATATTTT. V usage is TRBV6-5 and J usage is TRBJ1-3; tentative D call: TRBD1 (6 bases). V lost 1 base, J lost 2 bases, and 9 bases lay in between. In germline, CDR1 is MNHEY, CDR2 SVGAGI. The CDR3 has 15 amino acids.

This clonotype was counted once. The rearrangement links TRBV6-5 to TRBJ2-7, with 11 bases identical to TRBD2. From germline, CDR1 is MNHEY and CDR2 SVGAGI. The V segment lost 2 bases and the J segment 7 bases; nucleotides outside the gene matches: 13. CDR3 length: 17 residues. The CDR3 here is CASSYPPGLAAVLEQYF. The CDR3 DNA follows: TGTGCCAGCAGTTACCCCCCGGGACTAGCGGCGGTTCTGGAGCAGTACTTC.

The chain combines TRBV25-1 with TRBJ2-5; D unclear. Deletions cut 9 bases from V and 5 bases from J, with 16 bases between. This CDR3 has 13 residues. The germline CDR1 and CDR2 sequences are MGHDK and SYGVNS. The CDR3 region is CASYGPFTETQYF. In DNA form, the CDR3 reads TGTGCCAGTTATGGACCATTCACGGAGACCCAGTACTTC. Using reference TRBV25-1 and TRBJ2-5 for the parts outside the CDR3, the full variable domain is EADIYQTPRYLVIGTGKKITLECSQTMGHDKMYWYQQDPGMELHLIHYSYGVNSTEKGDLSSESTVSRIRTEHFPLTLESARPSHTSQYLCASYGPFTETQYFGPGTRLLVL.

For the CDR3, the DNA is TGTGCCAGCAGCCTGGACCTGAGCTCCTACAATGAGCAGTTCTTC. As protein: CASSLDLSSYNEQFF. The chain uses TRBV3-1 and TRBJ2-1; D remains unclear. CDR1 and CDR2 from the germline V gene are LGHDT and YNNKEL (reference sequence). The CDR3 consists of 15 residues. V dropped 4 bases and J dropped 0 bases, with 10 bases sitting between them.

This rearrangement joins TRBV12-3 or TRBV12-4 to TRBJ2-6; D not certain. The germline V and J ends were trimmed by 3 bases and 3 bases, with 3 bases remaining between them. This CDR3 has 13 amino acids. This chain's CDR3 is CASSFGGANVLTF. CDR3 coding DNA: TGTGCCAGCAGTTTCGGTGGGGCCAACGTCCTGACTTTC.

The chain links TRBV21-1 to TRBJ1-5; the table gives TRBD1 as D, unverified against the DNA. TRBV21-1 is designated a pseudogene. The CDR3 runs 15 residues. CDR3 amino acids: CASSNRVRENQPQHF. The DNA for the CDR3 is TGTGCCAGCAGCAATCGGGTCAGAGAGAATCAGCCCCAGCATTTT.

The rearrangement uses TRBV12-3 or TRBV12-4 and TRBJ1-2; a possible D gene is TRBD1 (5 bases). The CDR3 covers 11 residues. The V gene lost 3 bases and the J gene lost 8 bases, with 7 bases spanning the gap. CDR3 residues: CASSLNRGYTF. As DNA, the CDR3 is TGTGCCAGCAGTTTGAACAGGGGCTACACCTTC.

The chain uses TRBV3-1 and TRBJ2-1; 7 bases fit TRBD2. CDR1 LGHDT and CDR2 YNNKEL come from the germline V gene (reference sequence). V dropped 7 bases and J dropped 10; count of bases not matched to a gene: 7. The CDR3 covers 12 residues. The DNA of the CDR3 is TGTGCCAGCACCTCGGGGGGAACCGAGCAGTTCTTC. It is translated as CASTSGGTEQFF.

About this clonotype: The junction shows a germline mismatch at one end, possibly a read error. This chain connects TRBV7-7 to TRBJ2-3, with D possibly TRBD1 on 5 matching bases. In germline, CDR1 is SSHAT, CDR2 FNYEAQ (reference sequence). The CDR3 loop spans 15 amino acids. The CDR3 loop reads CASSLSRASTDTQYF. As DNA, the CDR3 is TGTGCTAGCAGCTTAAGCAGGGCGTCCACAGATACGCAGTATTTT.

V and J are TRBV28 and TRBJ2-7; no clear D gene. Trimming pared 7 bases from V and 0 bases from J, leaving 4 bases between. This CDR3 has 11 amino acids. Germline values: CDR1 MDHEN, CDR2 SYDVKM. CDR3 bases: TGTGCCAGCACGCACTCCTACGAGCAGTACTTC. Translated: CASTHSYEQYF.

The chain links TRBV19 to TRBJ2-3; 9 positions match TRBD2. This CDR3 spans 16 amino acids. Germline V lookup: CDR1 LNHDA, CDR2 SQIVND (reference sequence). V was pared by 4 bases and J by 7 bases, with 12 bases of the junction left unmatched. CDR3 bases: TGTGCCAGTAGTACCATTTTAGCGGGGGCGTCTTATACGCAGTATTTT. Its translation is CASSTILAGASYTQYF. The entire variable domain, with the rest obtained from reference TRBV19 and TRBJ2-3, is as follows: DGGITQSPKYLFRKEGQNVTLSCEQNLNHDAMYWYRQDPGQGLRLIYYSQIVNDFQKGDIAEGYSVSREKKESFPLTVTSAQKNPTAFYLCASSTILAGASYTQYFGPGTRLTVL.

This clonotype was detected a few times. In DNA form, the CDR3 reads TGTGCCAGCAGCTTGGTGGCTAGCGGGGGTTTTTACAATGAGCAGTTCTTC. Protein product: CASSLVASGGFYNEQFF. This sequence joins TRBV5-7 and TRBJ2-1; 10 bases fit TRBD2. TRBV5-7 is designated an ORF whose function remains uncertain. The junction had 7 bases not matched to a gene; V was cut back by 0 bases and J by 4 bases. The CDR3 covers 17 residues.